What follows are 21 T cell receptor beta chains derived from one specimen sequenced in a study of T-cell memory formation after mild COVID-19. In TCRdb, the 5' RACE reads were re-called with MiXCR into one record per CDR3 protein. The sample includes about 350,000 distinct CDR3 sequences, about 15% of them seen just once. The sequencing input was PBMCs or a T cell subset sorted from them (not recorded which). The receptors were gathered from a man between 18 and 35 years old who had mild COVID-19 (a few samples of this study predate the infection). Cell type and time point are not known.

This clonotype has just a few counts. The V gene is TRBV20-1, the J gene TRBJ1-5, with TRBD1 as a possible D gene (6 bases). Trimming removed 5 bases from V and 6 bases from J, with 14 bases in between. Germline V gene sequence: CDR1 DFQATT, CDR2 SNEGSKA (reference sequence). This CDR3 contains 13 residues. Written as DNA, the CDR3 is TGCAGTGCTCAGGGGTTCAGCTCTCAGCCCCAGCATTTT. This sequence encodes CSAQGFSSQPQHF.

CDR3 in DNA: TGTGCCAGCAGTTACGCCGCAGGGGGCAACTATGGCTACACCTTC. Its translation: CASSYAAGGNYGYTF. The chain carries TRBV6-6 and TRBJ1-2, with 8 bases matching TRBD1. In germline, CDR1 is MNHNY, CDR2 SVGAGI (reference sequence). The CDR3 is made up of 15 amino acids. Trimming took 2 bases from V and 2 from J; bases not matched to a gene: 4.

This clonotype was seen a handful of times. This chain connects TRBV7-6 to TRBJ2-3, with 10 bases lining up with TRBD2. V shed 3 bases and J 3 bases; nucleotides not matched to a gene: 3. Germline V gene lookup returns CDR1 SGHVS and CDR2 FNYEAQ. The CDR3 totals 15 residues. CDR3 sequence (DNA): TGTGCCAGCAGCTTTAGCGGGGGGCCAACAGATACGCAGTATTTT. Residues: CASSFSGGPTDTQYF.

The chain uses TRBV9 and TRBJ2-1, with 8 bases that match TRBD1. This CDR3 region has 17 residues. The V gene end was trimmed by 2 bases and the J gene end by 8 bases; junction bases not matched to a gene: 15. CDR1 is SGDLS and CDR2 is YYNGEE in the germline V gene. The CDR3 reads CASSVNTGQGALDEQFF. The CDR3, as DNA: TGTGCCAGCAGCGTTAACACCGGGCAGGGGGCATTGGATGAGCAGTTCTTC. Using reference TRBV9 and TRBJ2-1 for the parts outside the CDR3, the full variable domain is DSGVTQTPKHLITATGQRVTLRCSPRSGDLSVYWYQQSLDQGLQFLIQYYNGEERAKGNILERFSAQQFPDLHSELNLSSLELGDSALYFCASSVNTGQGALDEQFFGPGTRLTVL.

The gene calls are TRBV7-6 and TRBJ2-3; the match to TRBD1 covers 11 bases. J was trimmed by 14 bases and V by 5 bases; bases with no gene match: 6. The CDR3 totals 12 residues. Germline V gene lookup returns CDR1 SGHVS and CDR2 FNYEAQ. The CDR3 loop reads CASSHGTGGPYF. In nucleotides, the CDR3 is TGTGCCAGCAGCCACGGGACAGGGGGTCCGTATTTT.

The sample holds a few counts of this clonotype. V gene TRBV3-1 combines with J gene TRBJ2-1, with no clear D. Germline values: CDR1 LGHDT, CDR2 YNNKEL (reference sequence). The germline V and J ends were trimmed by 2 bases and 5 bases, with 7 bases remaining between them. This CDR3 has 13 amino acids. CDR3 coding DNA: TGTGCCAGCAGCCAAATGCGGAACAATGAGCAGTTCTTC. As protein: CASSQMRNNEQFF.

Ten or more counts support this clonotype. The genes are TRBV7-2 and TRBJ1-2; TRBD1 matches at 7 bases. CDR3 length: 14 amino acids. Trimming took 2 bases from V and 5 from J; bases not matched to a gene: 5. In germline, CDR1 is SGHTA, CDR2 FQGNSA. The CDR3 sequence: CASSLRGRGYGYTF. As DNA, the CDR3 is TGTGCCAGCAGCTTAAGGGGGCGCGGATATGGCTACACCTTC.

This clonotype was picked up a small number of times. The rearrangement joins TRBV6-5 to TRBJ2-2; D might be TRBD1 (5 bases). CDR1 and CDR2 (germline): MNHEY, SVGAGI. Trimming stripped 4 bases from V and 7 bases from J, with 13 bases between. CDR3 length: 14 residues. The CDR3 bases are TGTGCCAGCAGTTCATCAGGGTATCTCGGGGAGCTGTTTTTT. This codes for CASSSSGYLGELFF.

This clonotype has ten or more counts. The chain uses TRBV27 and TRBJ2-3; 12 bases line up with TRBD2. Germline V gene data show CDR1 as MNHEY and CDR2 as SMNVEV (reference sequence). This CDR3 has 15 amino acids. Unmatched junction bases numbered 3, after V lost 6 bases and J lost 2 bases. The DNA for the CDR3 is TGTGCCAGCAGCCGACTAGCGGGGGTCACAGATACGCAGTATTTT. Translating gives CASSRLAGVTDTQYF.

V is TRBV24-1 and J is TRBJ2-1, with a tentative D call TRBD1 (5 bases). The length of the CDR3 is 14 residues. Trimming cost V 2 bases and J 3 bases, with 7 bases left between them. The germline V gene has CDR1 KGHDR and CDR2 SFDVKD. The CDR3, as DNA: TGTGCCACCAGTGATTCTAGGGGCTACAATGAGCAGTTCTTC. It is translated as CATSDSRGYNEQFF.

This clonotype was seen repeatedly, ten times or more. V is TRBV10-3 and J is TRBJ2-1; D might be TRBD2 (6 bases). Germline V gives CDR1 ENHRY, CDR2 SYGVKD. The CDR3 runs to 15 residues. Trimming stripped 8 bases from V and 1 base from J, with 15 bases between. The CDR3 is CAISRQSGSYNEQFF. The CDR3 region has the DNA TGTGCCATCTCTAGACAGAGCGGGTCCTACAATGAGCAGTTCTTC.

This clonotype was detected only a few times. Written as DNA, the CDR3 is TGCAGTGCTAGATTGACAGGGGCGAACTATGGCTACACCTTC. Encoded protein: CSARLTGANYGYTF. The chain couples TRBV20-1 to TRBJ1-2, with 8 bases identical to TRBD1. The CDR3 spans 14 residues. The germline V gene encodes CDR1 DFQATT and CDR2 SNEGSKA (reference sequence). V shed 2 bases and J 2 bases; nucleotides not matched to a gene: 4.

The chain joins TRBV25-1 to TRBJ2-7, with 9 bases identical to TRBD1. In germline, CDR1 is MGHDK, CDR2 SYGVNS. J lost 9 bases, V lost 7 bases, and 7 bases had no gene match. The CDR3 runs 12 residues. CDR3 coding DNA: TGTGCCAGCAACGGTGGGACAGGGCGGCAGTACGTC. This encodes CASNGGTGRQYV.

The chain employs TRBV4-2 and TRBJ2-7, with 7 bases matching TRBD2. CDR1 LGHNA and CDR2 YNFKEQ come from the germline V gene. There are 16 residues in the CDR3. V lost 1 base and J lost 0; bases outside the gene matches: 6. The chain's CDR3 is CASSQGGGGSSYEQYF. For the CDR3, the DNA is TGTGCCAGCAGCCAAGGGGGCGGGGGAAGCTCCTACGAGCAGTACTTC.

This clonotype turned up a few times. The CDR3 sequence: CASSEYYGLPETQYF. The CDR3 DNA reads as TGTGCCAGCAGTGAATATTACGGTTTGCCAGAGACCCAGTACTTC. J is TRBJ2-5 and V is TRBV25-1; no definite D call. The length of the CDR3 is 15 residues. Looked up from germline, CDR1 is MGHDK and CDR2 is SYGVNS. V lost 0 bases to trimming and J lost 4 bases, with 12 bases between them.

J is TRBJ2-1 and V is TRBV6-5; weak D call: TRBD1 (5 bases). Germline-derived CDR1 and CDR2 are MNHEY and SVGAGI. CDR3 length: 14 residues. V lost 2 bases and J 4 bases, leaving 9 bases between the germline ends. In DNA, the CDR3 is TGTGCCAGCAGTTACGACAGCTCTTACAATGAGCAGTTCTTC. This sequence encodes CASSYDSSYNEQFF.

The CDR3 here is CASSSDFNTGELFF. The CDR3 DNA follows: TGTGCCAGCAGCTCGGACTTCAACACCGGGGAGCTGTTTTTT. The chain recombines TRBV7-3 with TRBJ2-2; D is perhaps TRBD2 (5 bases). This CDR3 spans 14 amino acids. Germline V lookup: CDR1 SGHTA, CDR2 FQGTGA. Trimming left V 4 bases short and J 2 bases short, with 8 bases between.

This clonotype was counted between two and nine times. The chain recombines TRBV29-1 with TRBJ2-1; 10 bases fit TRBD2. V dropped 6 bases and J dropped 7; count of bases not matched to a gene: 9. This CDR3 contains 14 residues. Germline V gene sequence: CDR1 SQVTM, CDR2 ANQGSEA. CDR3 in amino acids: CSVNPAGGPNEQFF. CDR3 nucleotides: TGCAGCGTCAATCCAGCGGGGGGGCCAAATGAGCAGTTCTTC.

This clonotype was seen a handful of times. The chain recombines TRBV19 with TRBJ1-5; TRBD1 is a possible D gene (5 bases). V dropped 5 bases and J dropped 7 bases, with 15 bases sitting between them. This CDR3 spans 14 amino acids. CDR1 and CDR2 from the germline V gene are LNHDA and SQIVND (reference sequence). CDR3 sequence (DNA): TGTGCCAGTAGTGGTGGGGCAGGATGGCAGCCCCAGCATTTT. Translated: CASSGGAGWQPQHF.

There are many counts of this clonotype. The chain employs TRBV7-3 and TRBJ2-2; D assignment may be TRBD1 or TRBD2 (5 bases each). V gave up 1 base and J gave up 3 bases, with 12 bases separating them. The CDR3 runs to 16 residues. Germline assignment: CDR1 SGHTA and CDR2 FQGTGA. This chain's CDR3 is CASSLMGQGDTGELFF. In DNA form, the CDR3 reads TGTGCCAGCAGCTTAATGGGGCAGGGAGACACCGGGGAGCTGTTTTTT. Drawing the rest from reference TRBV7-3 and TRBJ2-2, the complete variable domain is GAGVSQTPSNKVTEKGKYVELRCDPISGHTALYWYRQSLGQGPEFLIYFQGTGAADDSGLPNDRFFAVRPEGSVSTLKIQRTERGDSAVYLCASSLMGQGDTGELFFGEGSRLTVL.

This clonotype was picked up a small number of times. The chain couples TRBV7-8 to TRBJ2-3, with 9 bases fitting TRBD2. The J segment lost 6 bases and the V segment lost 1 base, leaving 2 bases of the junction unmatched. This CDR3 has 14 amino acids. The germline V gene encodes CDR1 SGHVS and CDR2 FQNEAQ. The CDR3 reads CASSLVAGGDTQYF. The CDR3 region has the DNA TGTGCCAGCAGCTTAGTGGCGGGGGGGGATACGCAGTATTTT.